The text below deals with one TCR beta chain. This clone has a single count. Its cognate antigen has yet to be identified. Base qualities are not provided; no much larger clone lies one nucleotide away. Between the V and J ends, shortened by 7 bases and 2 bases respectively, the junction contains 15 bases. CDR1 and CDR2 are read off the germline V gene as SQVTM and ANQGSEA. From the cysteine through the phenylalanine, the CDR3 covers 14 amino acids. The only DNA kept is the CDR3, 42 bases in frame from the first base. Participants were included only if at least one PBMC sample before ART initiation and at least two post-ART samples were available. Treatment was received in the United States of America by all participants with HIV. Before DNA extraction, cryopreserved samples of 1-10 million PBMC were thawed and washed. At the time of the earliest PBMC sample for each participant with HIV, ages ranged from roughly 23 to 60 years. PBMC samples were contributed by each participant from 1-4 timepoints before ART initiation and 2-8 timepoints after ART initiation, with a median of 7 samples. Serial HIV viral load, CD4+ T-cell count, ART history and demographic data were obtained for every participant. Genomic DNA was extracted from unsorted PBMC with a Qiagen kit on a QIAcube, with processing performed in batches of 12 samples.

These data are taken from a study of long-term antiretroviral therapy in people with HIV (dated by TCRdb to the early 2020s). A note on the overall study: The earliest samples were collected roughly a decade before the 2015 WHO recommendation for immediate ART, at a time when ART was usually postponed until CD4 counts fell. Whether ART initiation and durable HIV suppression were associated with changes in peripheral blood TRB repertoire composition and diversity was tested in a retrospective serial study. A total of over 150 cryopreserved PBMC samples came from a few dozen adults with confirmed HIV infection and were collected serially over a mean of approximately six years (range 1-12). Of the 30 participants with HIV, roughly 10 were female. No cross-contamination during QIAcube processing turned up in test extractions that ran a monoclonal T-cell line alongside around 32 polyclonal samples.

The immunoSEQ hsTCRB v3.0 assay was used at survey level resolution to sequence the TRB variable region. The targeted TRB sequencing depth was about 35,000-55,000 T-cell genomes per sample. An Illumina MiSeq with a v3 150-cycle kit was used to sequence the pooled TRB libraries. The study's processing was this. Repertoire analysis was run in R within a reproducible Nextflow workflow that covered QC, data transformation and analysis. Custom analyses were implemented in LymphoSeq2, an R package for AIRR-Seq data exploration. Four samples yielding fewer than 5000 total TRB sequences were excluded, leaving 150 to 200 analyzed HIV repertoires. Among the approximately 190 retained HIV repertoires, 59 were collected before ART initiation and approximately 130 after ART initiation. Each repertoire was downsampled to 5000 TRB nucleotide sequences, and summary statistics were averaged across 100 downsampling iterations. Only TRB sequences with CDR3 regions of at least seven amino acids were retained for analysis. Diversity was assessed using a clonality score derived from Shannon entropy and using the Gini coefficient. Repertoire networks linked the top 5000 CDR3 amino acid sequences whenever two sequences differed by an edit distance of one. GLIPH2 predicted antigen specificity groups and MHC restriction for TRB CDR3 amino acid sequences. To flag known CMV, EBV, HIV or tissue antigen associations, CDR3 amino acid sequences were matched against VDJdb and McPAS-TCR. Pre-ART, post-ART and control groups were compared with Wilcoxon signed-rank tests and Holm-Bonferroni correction. TCRdb holds this immuneACCESS table with in-frame rearrangements only. Some clones are missing; in checked studies, unresolved V genes explain under half, and the rest has no known cause. D and trimming were read from the DNA, whereas the V and J calls and clone size are those reported in that table. For this sample the table gives some 45,000 clones, of which around 86% were detected only once. The leading ten clones occupy about 5% of the sample.

Study-wide findings and limitations: The repertoire was dominated across all time points by expanded TRB clones identified before ART initiation, although this dominance was seen to fluctuate and to decrease in many PLHIV after ART. Inferences about post-ART repertoire changes are limited because no data were available on ART adherence, viral resistance or therapy changes. HIV repertoires had narrower CDR3 length ranges than controls, and the network structure suggested an antigen-experienced repertoire that shifted only slightly toward naive after ART. A significant increase in TRB diversity was found to be associated with ART initiation, although TRB diversity was observed to remain significantly below that of transplant donor controls even after long-term ART. Since PBMC availability was limited, sequencing covered only the TCR beta chain, with no alpha chain pairing. Because cell numbers in pre-ART samples were limited, unsorted PBMC were profiled instead of sorted CD4+ and CD8+ T cells. The samples span the years 2004 to 2017, and the ART regimens used at that time may not be as effective as current regimens.

The origin of this receptor is a woman between 45 and 65 years old with HIV. The rearranged chain carries TRBV29-1 and TRBJ2-1, with the D gene call left open. Here the sequenced sample was unsorted PBMCs, taken 0.1 years before starting antiretroviral therapy. CDR3 region: CSGKDRRTYNEQFF. Here is the DNA: TGCAGCGGAAAAGACCGCCGGACCTACAATGAGCAGTTCTTC.